The entry below describes one T cell receptor beta chain. This sample is part of a study of blood T cell repertoires in COVID-19. Looking at the study overall: COVID-19 samples collected from the United States, Italy and Spain covered acute and convalescent phases.

V was trimmed by 1 base and J by 2 bases, leaving 15 bases between them. CDR3 length equals 17 residues. CDR1 and CDR2 (germline): LNHDA, SQIVND (reference sequence). TCRdb's table, derived via immunoSEQ multiplex PCR, lists solely in-frame clones and lacks some. The top ten clones hold about 7.7% of a sample with about 200,000 clones, 75% to 85% of them seen once. Sequenced: PBMCs or T cells enriched from blood (not recorded which). This chain joins TRBV19 and TRBJ1-5, with D unclear. The sequence came from a woman in her thirties or forties with acute COVID-19. The CDR3 DNA reads TGTGCCAGTAGTATAGGAACAAGTGTGAGGGGCAATCAGCCCCAGCATTTT. Its protein is CASSIGTSVRGNQPQHF.